A single sample is the source of the 20 T cell receptor beta chains below, sequenced in a study of cytomegalovirus exposure and HLA in healthy donors. 60 Vbeta and 13 Jbeta primers were used in PCR. Only in-frame clones appear in the TCRdb table, and some are missing; sequencing was by immunoSEQ multiplex PCR. The repertoire consists of some 100,000 clones, with approximately 84% occurring once and the leading ten covering under 2.5%. The sequenced sample consisted of PBMCs. These receptors were taken from a man between 18 and 35 years old in good health and CMV-seronegative.

The chain combines TRBV9 with TRBJ2-1; TRBD2 might be the D (6 bases). The CDR3 runs 15 residues. V lost 0 bases and J 6 bases, leaving 13 bases between the germline ends. The germline V gene has CDR1 SGDLS and CDR2 YYNGEE. The CDR3 loop is CASSVESSVVNEQFF. The DNA for the CDR3 is TGTGCCAGCAGCGTAGAGTCTAGCGTGGTCAATGAGCAGTTCTTC.

This sequence joins TRBV11-2 and TRBJ1-1; D is unclear. Germline lookup yields CDR1 SGHAT and CDR2 FQNNGV. This CDR3 contains 14 residues. The V end was cut by 1 base, the J end by 5 bases, with 11 bases between. The CDR3 loop reads CASSLATGRTEAFF. CDR3 DNA: TGTGCCAGCAGCTTAGCTACGGGAAGGACTGAAGCTTTCTTT.

Concerning this clone: The sample contains more than one DNA sequence encoding this CDR3. The chain couples TRBV30 to TRBJ1-3; 12 bases are shared with TRBD1. This CDR3 has 18 residues. The germline V gene encodes CDR1 GTSNPN and CDR2 SVGIG (reference sequence). The J segment lost 1 base and the V segment lost 1 base, leaving 8 bases of the junction unmatched. The CDR3, as DNA: TGTGCCTGGAGTGCAGGGGACAGGGGGCTTTTTTCTGGAAACACCATATATTTT. Its protein is CAWSAGDRGLFSGNTIYF.

The chain employs TRBV7-6 and TRBJ2-3, with TRBD2 matching 8 bases. The CDR3 is 17 amino acids. Germline V gene data show CDR1 as SGHVS and CDR2 as FNYEAQ. Trimming removed 2 bases from V and 0 bases from J; junction bases left unmatched: 7. CDR3 DNA: TGTGCCAGCAGCTTATCTGCGGGAGGCACTAGCACAGATACGCAGTATTTT. Its translation is CASSLSAGGTSTDTQYF.

The rearrangement uses TRBV5-5 and TRBJ1-2, with D perhaps TRBD1 (6 bases). The CDR3 is 14 residues long. The germline V gene encodes CDR1 SGHKS and CDR2 YYEKEE (reference sequence). V dropped 0 bases and J dropped 7 bases, with 13 bases sitting between them. As DNA, the CDR3 is TGTGCCAGCAGCTTGGCCACAGGGACGACTGGCTACACCTTC. As protein: CASSLATGTTGYTF.

The V gene is TRBV11-2, the J gene TRBJ1-1; 9 positions agree with TRBD1. CDR1 is SGHAT, CDR2 FQNNGV, per germline. This CDR3 comprises 15 residues. V trimming: 4 bases; J trimming: 3 bases; junction bases outside the gene matches: 6. CDR3 sequence (DNA): TGTGCCAGCAGCTCCTTACAGGGGGCGTACACTGAAGCTTTCTTT. It codes for CASSSLQGAYTEAFF.

The chain couples TRBV2 to TRBJ1-2, with D maybe TRBD1 (6 bases). CDR3 size: 14 residues. V gave up 6 bases and J gave up 3 bases, with 14 bases separating them. CDR1 SNHLY and CDR2 FYNNEI come from the germline V gene. CDR3 region: CASSEGGGYYGYTF. The CDR3 nucleotides read TGTGCCAGCAGCGAGGGGGGGGGCTACTATGGCTACACCTTC.

This sequence joins TRBV28 and TRBJ1-2, with 8 bases identical to TRBD1. V was pared by 4 bases and J by 0 bases, with 13 bases of the junction left unmatched. In germline, CDR1 is MDHEN, CDR2 SYDVKM. The CDR3 runs to 18 residues. The CDR3 bases are TGTGCCAGCAGTTCACGTCCCGGGACAGGAACAGCTAACTATGGCTACACCTTC. It translates to CASSSRPGTGTANYGYTF.

The gene calls are TRBV18 and TRBJ2-3; possibly TRBD2 for D (5 bases). The V end lost 2 bases, the J end lost 0 bases, and 15 bases lay between the germline ends. The V gene's germline CDR1 is KGHSH and CDR2 LQKENI. This CDR3 contains 17 residues. CDR3 amino acids: CASSPYEIAPSTDTQYF. The CDR3 DNA sequence: TGTGCCAGCTCACCATATGAAATAGCGCCTAGCACAGATACGCAGTATTTT.

This clone has more than one count but fewer than ten. V is TRBV10-2 and J is TRBJ2-7; 7 positions match TRBD1. The CDR3 is made up of 11 amino acids. Germline CDR1 WSHSY, CDR2 SAAADI. V lost 8 bases and J lost 3; bases outside the gene matches: 1. This CDR3 reads CASRDSYEQYF. The CDR3 coding sequence is TGCGCCAGCCGGGACAGCTACGAGCAGTACTTC.

J is TRBJ2-5 and V is TRBV5-1; perhaps TRBD1 as D (5 bases). CDR1 is SGHRS, CDR2 YFSETQ, per germline. Trimming removed 4 bases from V and 2 bases from J, with 12 bases in between. The CDR3 runs 14 residues. The CDR3: CASSMWTNQETQYF. Here the CDR3 DNA reads TGCGCCAGCAGCATGTGGACAAATCAAGAGACCCAGTACTTC.

The chain uses TRBV28 and TRBJ2-2, with 9 bases lining up with TRBD2. CDR1 and CDR2 from the germline V gene are MDHEN and SYDVKM. The CDR3 is 16 residues long. V lost 6 bases to trimming and J lost 5 bases; unmatched junction nucleotides: 10. CDR3 sequence (DNA): TGTGCCAGCAGCTCCCCCCGGCGGGAGGGGACCGGGGAGCTGTTTTTT. It encodes CASSSPRREGTGELFF.

The CDR3 spells CASSERQGPMNTEAFF. The CDR3 nucleotides are TGTGCCAGCAGTGAAAGACAGGGGCCAATGAACACTGAAGCTTTCTTT. This rearrangement joins TRBV2 to TRBJ1-1, with TRBD1 matching over 8 bases. The CDR3 length is 16 residues. V gave up 2 bases and J gave up 0 bases; unmatched junction bases: 5. Germline CDR1 is SNHLY and CDR2 is FYNNEI.

The rearrangement uses TRBV5-4 and TRBJ2-7; TRBD1 is a possible D gene (6 bases). V was shortened by 4 bases and J by 6 bases, with 14 bases between the two germline ends. The CDR3 length is 13 residues. Germline V gene lookup returns CDR1 SGHNT and CDR2 YYREEE (reference sequence). CDR3 sequence (DNA): TGTGCCAGCAGCCTACCGGGACAATCCGAGCAGTACTTC. Residues: CASSLPGQSEQYF.

V usage is TRBV9 and J usage is TRBJ2-3; 11 bases line up with TRBD2. With V trimmed by 0 bases and J by 3 bases, 9 bases remained unmatched. Germline CDR1 is SGDLS and CDR2 is YYNGEE. The CDR3 is 18 amino acids. The CDR3 reads CASSVELAGAVRTDTQYF. CDR3 nucleotide sequence: TGTGCCAGCAGCGTAGAACTAGCGGGAGCCGTTAGAACAGATACGCAGTATTTT.

The V and J genes are TRBV5-1 and TRBJ1-1; 11 bases fit TRBD1. J lost 7 bases, V lost 4 bases, and 21 bases had no gene match. From germline, CDR1 is SGHRS and CDR2 YFSETQ. The CDR3 runs to 19 residues. CDR3 sequence: CASSRHLQGQGALKREAFF. The CDR3 nucleotides read TGCGCCAGCAGCCGACATCTACAAGGACAGGGGGCTCTGAAACGTGAAGCTTTCTTT. Supplemented by reference TRBV5-1 and TRBJ1-1, the full variable domain reads KAGVTQTPRYLIKTRGQQVTLSCSPISGHRSVSWYQQTPGQGLQFLFEYFSETQRNKGNFPGRFSGRQFSNSRSEMNVSTLELGDSALYLCASSRHLQGQGALKREAFFGQGTRLTVV.

The chain employs TRBV6-5 and TRBJ2-1, with 7 bases that match TRBD2. J gave up 10 bases and V 7 bases, and 13 bases lay outside the gene matches. CDR1 MNHEY and CDR2 SVGAGI come from the germline V gene. The length of the CDR3 is 14 residues. CDR3 nucleotides: TGTGCCAGCAAGGGGCTAGCGGAGTCCGGGGAGCAGTTCTTC. Residues: CASKGLAESGEQFF.

This clone is a singleton in its sample. The chain recombines TRBV29-1 with TRBJ2-4, with TRBD2 matching over 12 bases. The CDR3 covers 18 residues. V gave up 4 bases and J gave up 0 bases; unmatched junction bases: 10. Germline CDR1 and CDR2: SQVTM and ANQGSEA. CDR3 amino acids: CSVAWLAGGLLAKNIQYF. CDR3 sequence (DNA): TGCAGCGTTGCTTGGCTAGCGGGAGGGTTACTAGCCAAAAACATTCAGTACTTC.

This sequence joins TRBV29-1 and TRBJ1-2; D unresolved. Between the trimmed V and J ends, which lost 5 bases and 2 bases, there was a span of 9 bases. This CDR3 spans 12 amino acids. Germline CDR1 and CDR2: SQVTM and ANQGSEA. The CDR3 spells CSVYSPNYGYTF. The DNA for the CDR3 is TGCAGCGTTTACAGTCCCAACTATGGCTACACCTTC.

This chain uses TRBV19 with TRBJ2-5; D is unclear. V shed 6 bases and J shed 5 bases, with 7 bases lying between them. The germline gives CDR1 LNHDA, CDR2 SQIVND (reference sequence). This CDR3 region has 11 residues. The CDR3 coding sequence is TGTGCCAGTAGAAACCGGGAGACCCAGTACTTC. This gives the protein CASRNRETQYF.